One sample yielded the 9 T cell receptor beta chains listed below, sequenced in a study of cytomegalovirus exposure and HLA in healthy donors (dated by TCRdb to the late 2010s). The receptor library was made with the immunoSEQ multiplex PCR assay. For the multiplex PCR, a mixture combining 60 forward primers for TCR Vbeta segments and 13 reverse primers for TCR Jbeta segments was used. TCRdb took this table from immuneACCESS and kept in-frame rearrangements with V and J called. Such tables lack part of the clones; where checked against another copy, unresolved V genes explain under half of the gap, and the rest is unexplained. The sample table lists under 200,000 clones, about four fifths of them with a count of one. The ten largest clonotypes hold approximately 0.36% of the sample. Sequencing was done on a sample of PBMCs. The receptors originated from a male donor in good health and CMV-seropositive.

This chain uses TRBV29-1 with TRBJ2-2; the D is unclear. Trimming took 4 bases from V and 6 from J, leaving 6 bases between them. The germline gives CDR1 SQVTM, CDR2 ANQGSEA. This CDR3 contains 11 residues. The CDR3, as DNA: TGCAGCGTTGGGGCCCCCGGGGAGCTGTTTTTT. This encodes CSVGAPGELFF.

This clone occurred a few times. The chain employs TRBV11-3 and TRBJ2-5; D gene unclear. V was trimmed by 4 bases and J by 2 bases, leaving 8 bases between them. This CDR3 contains 13 residues. Germline CDR1 SGHNT, CDR2 YENEEA. CDR3 coding DNA: TGTGCCAGCAGCTACGCGGAACAAGAGACCCAGTACTTC. Encoded protein: CASSYAEQETQYF.

This clone was seen once. The genes are TRBV2 and TRBJ2-7; D might be TRBD2 (5 bases). Per the germline V gene, CDR1 is SNHLY and CDR2 is FYNNEI. Trimming removed 7 bases at V and 7 bases at J, with 20 bases between. This CDR3 is 14 amino acids long. Here the CDR3 reads CASNAGRAPNEQYF. The CDR3 DNA reads as TGTGCCAGCAACGCTGGGCGGGCACCTAATGAGCAGTACTTC.

The V gene is TRBV5-5, the J gene TRBJ2-7; the match to TRBD1 covers 7 bases. The CDR3 covers 15 residues. Per the germline V gene, CDR1 is SGHKS and CDR2 is YYEKEE (reference sequence). V trimming: 7 bases; J trimming: 4 bases; junction bases outside the gene matches: 14. The CDR3 DNA is TGTGCCAGCCTCCACCCGGGACAGAATATTTACGAGCAGTACTTC. This encodes CASLHPGQNIYEQYF.

The chain joins TRBV4-1 to TRBJ2-1, with D possibly matching TRBD1 (7 bases). Per germline, CDR1 MGHRA and CDR2 YSYEKL. The V and J ends lost 0 bases and 4 bases respectively, with 13 bases between them. CDR3 length: 16 amino acids. The CDR3, as DNA: TGCGCCAGCAGCCAAGAGATCAGGGGGAGGTACAATGAGCAGTTCTTC. Translating gives CASSQEIRGRYNEQFF.

CDR3 amino acids: CASSTGQGVKNIQYF. DNA of the CDR3: TGTGCCAGTAGTACGGGACAGGGCGTCAAAAACATTCAGTACTTC. This rearrangement joins TRBV19 to TRBJ2-4; 9 bases align to TRBD1. V gave up 4 bases and J gave up 3 bases; unmatched junction bases: 4. Per germline, CDR1 LNHDA and CDR2 SQIVND (reference sequence). The CDR3 sequence is 15 residues long. The variable domain in full, with the rest retrieved from reference TRBV19 and TRBJ2-4, is DGGITQSPKYLFRKEGQNVTLSCEQNLNHDAMYWYRQDPGQGLRLIYYSQIVNDFQKGDIAEGYSVSREKKESFPLTVTSAQKNPTAFYLCASSTGQGVKNIQYFGAGTRLSVL.

The chain combines TRBV7-2 with TRBJ2-5, with TRBD2 matching 9 bases. The CDR3 is 16 amino acids. The J segment lost 5 bases and the V segment lost 2 bases, leaving 9 bases of the junction unmatched. Germline values: CDR1 SGHTA, CDR2 FQGNSA. The CDR3 reads CASSLWAGGLGETQYF. CDR3 nucleotides: TGTGCCAGCAGCTTATGGGCGGGGGGGCTCGGGGAGACCCAGTACTTC. Combining the CDR3 with reference TRBV7-2 and TRBJ2-5 gives the whole variable domain GAGVSQSPSNKVTEKGKDVELRCDPISGHTALYWYRQSLGQGLEFLIYFQGNSAPDKSGLPSDRFSAERTGGSVSTLTIQRTQQEDSAVYLCASSLWAGGLGETQYFGPGTRLLVL.

The chain uses TRBV7-9 and TRBJ2-7; 10 bases align to TRBD2. The germline CDR1 and CDR2 sequences are SEHNR and FQNEAQ (reference sequence). The ends lost 5 bases at V and 2 bases at J; junction bases unmatched: 6. This CDR3 is built from 15 residues. CDR3 in amino acids: CASSRTSGATYEQYF. In DNA form, the CDR3 reads TGTGCCAGCAGCAGAACTAGCGGGGCAACCTACGAGCAGTACTTC.

The rearrangement joins TRBV27 to TRBJ2-7, with 7 bases lining up with TRBD1. This CDR3 region has 14 residues. The trim removed 6 bases at V and 0 bases at J, leaving 5 bases unmatched. Per the germline V gene, CDR1 is MNHEY and CDR2 is SMNVEV (reference sequence). CDR3 nucleotide sequence: TGTGCCAGCAGCCCACAGGGGATCTCCTACGAGCAGTACTTC. Amino acid sequence: CASSPQGISYEQYF.